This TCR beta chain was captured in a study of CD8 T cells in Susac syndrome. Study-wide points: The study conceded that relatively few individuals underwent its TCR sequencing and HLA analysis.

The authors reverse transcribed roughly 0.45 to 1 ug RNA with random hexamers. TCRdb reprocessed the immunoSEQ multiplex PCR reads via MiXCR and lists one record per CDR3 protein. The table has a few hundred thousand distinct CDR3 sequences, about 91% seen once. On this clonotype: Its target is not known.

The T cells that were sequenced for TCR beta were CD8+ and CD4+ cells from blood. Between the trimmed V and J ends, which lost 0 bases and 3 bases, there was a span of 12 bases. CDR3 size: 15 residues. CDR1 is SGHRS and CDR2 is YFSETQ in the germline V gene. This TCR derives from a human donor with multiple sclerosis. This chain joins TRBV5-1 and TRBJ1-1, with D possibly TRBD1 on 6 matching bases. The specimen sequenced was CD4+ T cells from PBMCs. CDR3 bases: TGCGCCAGCAGCTTGGAGTCAGGGGAGTACACTGAAGCTTTCTTT. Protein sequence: CASSLESGEYTEAFF.